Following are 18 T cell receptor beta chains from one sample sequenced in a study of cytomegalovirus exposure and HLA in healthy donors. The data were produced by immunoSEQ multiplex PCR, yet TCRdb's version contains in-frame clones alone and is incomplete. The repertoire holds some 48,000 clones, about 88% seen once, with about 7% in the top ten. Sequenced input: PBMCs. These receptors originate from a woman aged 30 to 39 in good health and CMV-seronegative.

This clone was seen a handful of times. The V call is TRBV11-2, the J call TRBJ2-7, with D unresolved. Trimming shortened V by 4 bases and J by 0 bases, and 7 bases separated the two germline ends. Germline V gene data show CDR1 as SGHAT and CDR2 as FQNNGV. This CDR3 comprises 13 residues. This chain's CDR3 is CASSWLSSYEQYF. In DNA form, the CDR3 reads TGTGCCAGCAGCTGGCTTTCCTCCTACGAGCAGTACTTC.

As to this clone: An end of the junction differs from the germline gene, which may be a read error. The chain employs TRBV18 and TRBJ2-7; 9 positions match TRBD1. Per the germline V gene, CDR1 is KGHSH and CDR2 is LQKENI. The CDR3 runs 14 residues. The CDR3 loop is CASSSPGQGYEQYF. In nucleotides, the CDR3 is TGTGCCAGCTCATCACCGGGACAGGGCTACGAGCAGTACTTC.

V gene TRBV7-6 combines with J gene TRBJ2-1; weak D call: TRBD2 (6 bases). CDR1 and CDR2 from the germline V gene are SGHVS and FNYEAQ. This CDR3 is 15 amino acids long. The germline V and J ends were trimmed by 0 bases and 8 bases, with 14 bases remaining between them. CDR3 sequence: CASSLAQGGMDEQFF. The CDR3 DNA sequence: TGTGCCAGCAGCTTAGCGCAGGGCGGGATGGATGAGCAGTTCTTC.

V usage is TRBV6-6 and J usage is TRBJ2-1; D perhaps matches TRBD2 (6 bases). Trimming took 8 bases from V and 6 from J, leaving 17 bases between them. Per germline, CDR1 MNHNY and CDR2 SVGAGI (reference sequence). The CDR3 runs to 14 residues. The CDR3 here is CASRDFSPSNEQFF. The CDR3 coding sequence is TGTGCCAGCCGGGACTTCTCTCCCTCCAATGAGCAGTTCTTC.

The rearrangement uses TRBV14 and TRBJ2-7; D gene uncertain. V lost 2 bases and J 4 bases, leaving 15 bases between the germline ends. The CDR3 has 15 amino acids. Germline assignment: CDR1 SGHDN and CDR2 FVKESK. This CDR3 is CASSQTSGRIYEQYF. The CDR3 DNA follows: TGTGCCAGCAGCCAAACCAGTGGCAGAATTTACGAGCAGTACTTC.

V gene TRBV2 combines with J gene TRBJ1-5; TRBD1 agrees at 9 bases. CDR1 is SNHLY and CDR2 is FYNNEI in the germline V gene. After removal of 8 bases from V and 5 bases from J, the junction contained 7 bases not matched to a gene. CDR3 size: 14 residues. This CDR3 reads CASRRDRVDQPQHF. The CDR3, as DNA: TGTGCCAGCCGGAGGGACAGGGTCGATCAGCCCCAGCATTTT.

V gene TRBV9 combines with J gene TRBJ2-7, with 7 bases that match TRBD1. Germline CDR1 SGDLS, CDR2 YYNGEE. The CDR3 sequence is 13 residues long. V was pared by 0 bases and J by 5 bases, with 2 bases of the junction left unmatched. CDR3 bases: TGTGCCAGCAGCGTAGGGACAGGCAACGAGCAGTACTTC. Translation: CASSVGTGNEQYF.

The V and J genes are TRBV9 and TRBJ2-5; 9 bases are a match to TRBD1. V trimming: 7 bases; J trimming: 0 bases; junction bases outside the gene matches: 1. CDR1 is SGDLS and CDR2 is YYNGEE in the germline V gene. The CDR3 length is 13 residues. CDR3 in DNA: TGTGCCAGCGGACAGGGGTACCAAGAGACCCAGTACTTC. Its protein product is CASGQGYQETQYF.

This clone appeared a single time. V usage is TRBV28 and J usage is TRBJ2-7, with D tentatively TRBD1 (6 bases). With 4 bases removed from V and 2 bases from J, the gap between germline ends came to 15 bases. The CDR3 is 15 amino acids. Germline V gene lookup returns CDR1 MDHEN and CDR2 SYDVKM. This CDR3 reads CASSSPGHQAYEQYF. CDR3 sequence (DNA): TGTGCCAGCAGTTCACCGGGACACCAAGCCTACGAGCAGTACTTC.

The CDR3 loop is CASSVYTNRDEKLFF. The DNA of the CDR3 is TGTGCCAGCAGCGTCTACACGAATCGGGATGAAAAACTGTTTTTT. The chain is built from TRBV7-9 and TRBJ1-4; D gene unclear. This CDR3 region has 15 residues. CDR1 SEHNR and CDR2 FQNEAQ come from the germline V gene (reference sequence). V was clipped by 5 bases and J by 6 bases, with 16 bases between them.

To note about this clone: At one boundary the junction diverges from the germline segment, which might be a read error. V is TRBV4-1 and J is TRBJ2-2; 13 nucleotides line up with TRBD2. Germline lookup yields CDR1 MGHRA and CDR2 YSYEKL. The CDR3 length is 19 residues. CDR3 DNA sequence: TGCGCCAGCAGCCACCCCTCGGGACTAGCGGGAAGGAACAGCGGGGAGCTGTTTTTT. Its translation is CASSHPSGLAGRNSGELFF.

As DNA, the CDR3 is TGTGCCAGCAGCGTAGAGGCGGGAGGGCCCGACGAGCAGTACTTC. Its protein is CASSVEAGGPDEQYF. The chain employs TRBV9 and TRBJ2-7; 9 positions match TRBD2. V lost 0 bases, J lost 5 bases, and 6 bases stayed unmatched. Germline V gives CDR1 SGDLS, CDR2 YYNGEE. The CDR3 runs 15 residues.

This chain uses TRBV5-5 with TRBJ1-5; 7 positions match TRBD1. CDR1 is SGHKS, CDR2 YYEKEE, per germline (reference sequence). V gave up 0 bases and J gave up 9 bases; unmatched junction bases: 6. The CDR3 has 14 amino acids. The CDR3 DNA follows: TGTGCCAGCAGCTTGGGACAGGGCCAGACGCCCCAGCATTTT. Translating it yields CASSLGQGQTPQHF. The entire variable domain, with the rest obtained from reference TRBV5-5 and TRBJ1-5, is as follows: DAGVTQSPTHLIKTRGQQVTLRCSPISGHKSVSWYQQVLGQGPQFIFQYYEKEERGRGNFPDRFSARQFPNYSSELNVNALLLGDSALYLCASSLGQGQTPQHFGDGTRLSIL.

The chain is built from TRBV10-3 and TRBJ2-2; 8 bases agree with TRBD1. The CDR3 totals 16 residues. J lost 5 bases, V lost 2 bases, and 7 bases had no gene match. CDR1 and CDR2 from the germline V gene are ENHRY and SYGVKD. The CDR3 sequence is CAISEPTGAGTGELFF. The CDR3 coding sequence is TGTGCCATCAGTGAGCCGACAGGGGCGGGGACCGGGGAGCTGTTTTTT.

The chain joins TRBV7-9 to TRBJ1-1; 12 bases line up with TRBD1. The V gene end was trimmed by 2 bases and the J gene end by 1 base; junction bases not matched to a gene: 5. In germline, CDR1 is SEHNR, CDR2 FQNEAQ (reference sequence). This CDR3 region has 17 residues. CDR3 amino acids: CASSLLRDRGRNTEAFF. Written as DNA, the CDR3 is TGTGCCAGCAGCTTACTCCGGGACAGGGGGCGGAACACTGAAGCTTTCTTT.

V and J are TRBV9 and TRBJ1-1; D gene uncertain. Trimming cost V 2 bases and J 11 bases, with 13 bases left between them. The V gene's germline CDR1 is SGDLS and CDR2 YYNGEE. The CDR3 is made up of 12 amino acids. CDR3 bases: TGTGCCAGCAGCGTGGACTCCGGGCCGGCTTTCTTT. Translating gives CASSVDSGPAFF.

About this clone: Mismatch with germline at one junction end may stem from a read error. The CDR3 reads CASSSPGLLNEQYF. CDR3 bases: TGCGCCAGCAGCTCGCCGGGACTTCTAAACGAGCAGTACTTC. The chain uses TRBV11-3 and TRBJ2-7; D is perhaps TRBD2 (6 bases). Germline CDR1 and CDR2: SGHNT and YENEEA. CDR3 length equals 14 residues.

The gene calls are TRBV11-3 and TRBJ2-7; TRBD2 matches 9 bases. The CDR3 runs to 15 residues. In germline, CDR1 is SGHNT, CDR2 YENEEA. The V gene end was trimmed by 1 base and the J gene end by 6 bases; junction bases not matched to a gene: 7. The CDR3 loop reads CASSLGLAGKGEQYF. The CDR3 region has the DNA TGTGCCAGCAGCTTAGGGCTAGCGGGAAAAGGCGAGCAGTACTTC.